These T cell receptor beta chains were read from a single sample in a study of cytomegalovirus exposure and HLA in healthy donors. The data were produced by immunoSEQ multiplex PCR, yet TCRdb's version contains in-frame clones alone and is incomplete. This table has 160,000 or so clones, around 84% appearing once. The source material was PBMCs. These receptors came from a man aged 18-30 years in good health and CMV-seronegative. Both conserved end residues are part of each CDR3. Each record gives: J gene, V gene, CDR3 protein.

TRBJ2-5,TRBV4-1,CASRSTRGQGGKETQYF
TRBJ2-2,TRBV27,CASRFYGTAAGELFF
TRBJ2-5,TRBV5-4,CASSPTSGRSETQYF
TRBJ1-6,TRBV28,CASRPTGSSYNSPLHF
TRBJ2-2,TRBV7-9,CASSSSLAGVNTGELFF
TRBJ1-2,TRBV2,CASSGRTGRLDGYTF
TRBJ2-1,TRBV4-1,CASSQAGTGNDEQFF
TRBJ1-1,TRBV7-9,CASKPWGTGGAIGTEAFF
TRBJ2-7,TRBV29-1,CSVLDRGLTYEQYF
TRBJ2-7,TRBV6-5,CASSYSGQASREQYF
TRBJ2-3,TRBV5-6,CASTGTFYSTDTQYF
TRBJ2-3,TRBV5-1,CASSLVAGGADTQYF
TRBJ1-1,TRBV7-6,CASSLSGQFTEAFF
TRBJ2-7,TRBV5-1,CASSLGTEPYEQYF
TRBJ1-1,TRBV10-3,CAISPTGIGTEAFF
TRBJ2-1,TRBV7-2,CASSLGTTPNEQFF
TRBJ2-5,TRBV9,CASSVGDQETQYF
TRBJ2-3,TRBV13,CASSFFGGGTDTQYF
TRBJ2-3,TRBV5-1,CASSLEATGNSRF
TRBJ2-1,TRBV30,CAWNPSSYNEQFF
TRBJ1-5,TRBV9,CASSPGGQGGNQPQHF
TRBJ1-4,TRBV19,CASSMFGGKLFF
TRBJ2-1,TRBV5-1,CASSGGAGGSYNEQFF
TRBJ2-7,TRBV5-1,CASSFGQGAREQYF
TRBJ2-3,TRBV6-1,CASSSLDSSTDTQYF
TRBJ1-2,TRBV5-1,CASSPSPGQGGRYTF
TRBJ2-5,TRBV6-1,CASRTSGAVTQYF
TRBJ2-1,TRBV6-5,CASRAGTGGRNEQFF
TRBJ1-4,TRBV11-2,CASSFSGKNEKLFF
TRBJ2-5,TRBV10-3,CAITGGVKETQYF
TRBJ2-2,TRBV19,CASQLAWNTGELFF
TRBJ1-1,TRBV29-1,CSVDLGTGGFVFTEAFF
TRBJ1-1,TRBV11-2,CASSLDRGSTEAFF
TRBJ2-1,TRBV19,CASSIASGPHNEQFF
TRBJ1-5,TRBV6-6,CASRTQGSSNQPQHF
TRBJ1-1,TRBV9,CASAAVDTEAFF
TRBJ1-5,TRBV7-4,CASSSGAGGNQPQHF
TRBJ2-1,TRBV11-2,CASSLLQGSNEQFF
NA,TRBV7-2,CASSQTGVDEQYF
TRBJ2-1,TRBV7-3,CASSQNPPSGYNEQFF
TRBJ1-1,TRBV19,CASSPTGTNTEAFF
TRBJ1-1,TRBV7-9,CASSSGSATEAFF
TRBJ1-2,TRBV19,CASNGQGPFLGGYTF